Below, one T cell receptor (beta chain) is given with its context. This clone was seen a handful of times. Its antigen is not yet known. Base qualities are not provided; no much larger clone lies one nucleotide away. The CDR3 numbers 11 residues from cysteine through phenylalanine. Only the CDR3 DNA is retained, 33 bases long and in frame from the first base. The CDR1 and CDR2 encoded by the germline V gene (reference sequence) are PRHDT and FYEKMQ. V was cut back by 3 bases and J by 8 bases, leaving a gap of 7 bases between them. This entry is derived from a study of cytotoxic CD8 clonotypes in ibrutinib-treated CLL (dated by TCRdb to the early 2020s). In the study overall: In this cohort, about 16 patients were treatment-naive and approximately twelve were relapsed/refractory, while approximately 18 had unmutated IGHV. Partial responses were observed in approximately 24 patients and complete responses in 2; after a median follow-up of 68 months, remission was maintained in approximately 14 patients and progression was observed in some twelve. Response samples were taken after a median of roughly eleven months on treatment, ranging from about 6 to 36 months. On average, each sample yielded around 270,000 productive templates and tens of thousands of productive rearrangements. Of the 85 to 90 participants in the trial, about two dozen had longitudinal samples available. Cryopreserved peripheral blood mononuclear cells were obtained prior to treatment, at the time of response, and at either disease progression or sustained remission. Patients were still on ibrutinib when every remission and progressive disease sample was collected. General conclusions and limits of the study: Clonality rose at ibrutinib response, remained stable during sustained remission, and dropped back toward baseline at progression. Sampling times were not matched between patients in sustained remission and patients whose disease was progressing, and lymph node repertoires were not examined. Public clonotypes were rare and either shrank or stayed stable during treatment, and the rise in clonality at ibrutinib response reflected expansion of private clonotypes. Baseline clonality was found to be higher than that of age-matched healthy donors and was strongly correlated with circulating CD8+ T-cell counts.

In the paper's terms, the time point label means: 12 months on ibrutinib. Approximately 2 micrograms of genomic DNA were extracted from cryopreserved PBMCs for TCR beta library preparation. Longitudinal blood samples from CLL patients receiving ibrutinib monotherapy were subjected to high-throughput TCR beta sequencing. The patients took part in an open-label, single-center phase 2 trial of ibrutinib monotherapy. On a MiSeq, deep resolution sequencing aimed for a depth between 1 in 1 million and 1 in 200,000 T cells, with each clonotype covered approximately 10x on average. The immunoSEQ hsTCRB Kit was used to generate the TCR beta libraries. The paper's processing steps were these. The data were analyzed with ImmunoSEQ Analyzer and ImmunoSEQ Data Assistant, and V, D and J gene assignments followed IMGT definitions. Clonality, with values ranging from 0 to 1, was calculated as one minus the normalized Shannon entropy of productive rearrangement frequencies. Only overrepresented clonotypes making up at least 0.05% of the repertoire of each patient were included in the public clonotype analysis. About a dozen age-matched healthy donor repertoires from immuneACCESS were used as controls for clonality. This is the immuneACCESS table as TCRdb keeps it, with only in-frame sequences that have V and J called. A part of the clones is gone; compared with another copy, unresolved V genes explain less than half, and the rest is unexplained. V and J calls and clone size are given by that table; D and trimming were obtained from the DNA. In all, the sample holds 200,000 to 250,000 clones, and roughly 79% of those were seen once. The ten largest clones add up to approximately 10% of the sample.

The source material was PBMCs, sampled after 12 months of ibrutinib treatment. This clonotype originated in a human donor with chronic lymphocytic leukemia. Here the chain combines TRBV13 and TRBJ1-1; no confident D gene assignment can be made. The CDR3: CASSFMREAFF. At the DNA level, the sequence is TGTGCCAGCAGCTTTATGAGAGAAGCTTTCTTT. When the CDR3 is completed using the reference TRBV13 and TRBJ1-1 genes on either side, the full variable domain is AAGVIQSPRHLIKEKRETATLKCYPIPRHDTVYWYQQGPGQDPQFLISFYEKMQSDKGSIPDRFSAQQFSDYHSELNMSSLELGDSALYFCASSFMREAFFGQGTRLTVV.